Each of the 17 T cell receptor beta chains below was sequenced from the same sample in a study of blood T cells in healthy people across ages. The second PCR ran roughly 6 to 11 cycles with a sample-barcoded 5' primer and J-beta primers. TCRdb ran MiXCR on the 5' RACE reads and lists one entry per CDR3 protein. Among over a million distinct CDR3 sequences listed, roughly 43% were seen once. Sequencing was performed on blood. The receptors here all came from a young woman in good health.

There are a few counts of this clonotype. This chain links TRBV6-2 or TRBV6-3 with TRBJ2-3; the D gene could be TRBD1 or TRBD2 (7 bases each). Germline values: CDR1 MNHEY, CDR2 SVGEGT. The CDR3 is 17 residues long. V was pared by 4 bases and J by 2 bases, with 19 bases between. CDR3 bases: TGTGCCAGCAGTTTTCCGCAGGGGGGGTTGAACACAGATACGCAGTATTTT. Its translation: CASSFPQGGLNTDTQYF.

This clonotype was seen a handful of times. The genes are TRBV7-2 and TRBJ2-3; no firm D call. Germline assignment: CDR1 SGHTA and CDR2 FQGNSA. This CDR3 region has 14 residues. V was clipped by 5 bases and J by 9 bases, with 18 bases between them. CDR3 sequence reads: CASSLRASGSTQYF. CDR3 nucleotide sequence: TGTGCCAGCAGCCTTAGGGCTTCCGGCAGCACGCAGTATTTT.

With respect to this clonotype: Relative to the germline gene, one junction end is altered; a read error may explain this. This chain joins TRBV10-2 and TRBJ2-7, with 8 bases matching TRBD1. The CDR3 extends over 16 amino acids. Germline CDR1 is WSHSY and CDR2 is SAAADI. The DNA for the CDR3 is TGCACCAGCCGGAACGCAGGGGGCTTTCCCCACTACGAGCAGTACTTC. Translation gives CTSRNAGGFPHYEQYF.

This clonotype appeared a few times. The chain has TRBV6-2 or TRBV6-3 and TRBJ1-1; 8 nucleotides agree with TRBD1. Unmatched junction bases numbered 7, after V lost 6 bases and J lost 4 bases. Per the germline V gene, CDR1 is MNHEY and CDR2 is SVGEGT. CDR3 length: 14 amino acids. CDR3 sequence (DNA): TGTGCCAGCAGAACCCGACAGGGGATCACTGAAGCTTTCTTT. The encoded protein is CASRTRQGITEAFF.

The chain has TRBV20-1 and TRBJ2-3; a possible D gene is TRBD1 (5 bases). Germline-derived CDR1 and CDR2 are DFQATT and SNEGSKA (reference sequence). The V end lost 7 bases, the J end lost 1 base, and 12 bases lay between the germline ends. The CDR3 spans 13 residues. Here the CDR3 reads CSGQGSGTDTQYF. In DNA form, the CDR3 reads TGCAGTGGGCAGGGATCAGGCACAGATACGCAGTATTTT.

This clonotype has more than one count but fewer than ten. The CDR3 reads CASSIGQTSYEQYF. The CDR3 nucleotides are TGTGCCAGTAGTATCGGACAGACCAGCTACGAGCAGTACTTC. The V and J genes are TRBV19 and TRBJ2-7, with D possibly matching TRBD1 (6 bases). V lost 3 bases and J lost 3, with 12 bases in between. The V gene's germline CDR1 is LNHDA and CDR2 SQIVND (reference sequence). This CDR3 has 14 amino acids.

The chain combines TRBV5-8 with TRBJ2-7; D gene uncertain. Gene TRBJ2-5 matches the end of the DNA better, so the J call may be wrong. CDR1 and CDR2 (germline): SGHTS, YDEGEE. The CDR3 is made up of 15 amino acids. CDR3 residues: CASSLWGIGGETQYF. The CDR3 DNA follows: TGTGCCAGCAGCTTATGGGGTATTGGTGGAGAGACCCAGTACTTC.

CDR3 nucleotides: TGTGCCAGCAGCTTAACCCGGACCTACGAGCAGTACTTC. Its translation: CASSLTRTYEQYF. The chain combines TRBV7-8 with TRBJ2-7; D gene ambiguous. With 2 bases removed from V and 2 bases from J, the gap between germline ends came to 7 bases. Germline CDR1 reads SGHVS; CDR2 reads FQNEAQ. This CDR3 region has 13 residues.

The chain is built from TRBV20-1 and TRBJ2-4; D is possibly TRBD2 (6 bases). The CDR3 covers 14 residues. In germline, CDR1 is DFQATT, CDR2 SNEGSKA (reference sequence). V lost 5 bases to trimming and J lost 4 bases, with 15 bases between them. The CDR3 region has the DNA TGCAGTGCTCCAATGCTAGCGAATAAAAACATTCAGTACTTC. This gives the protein CSAPMLANKNIQYF.

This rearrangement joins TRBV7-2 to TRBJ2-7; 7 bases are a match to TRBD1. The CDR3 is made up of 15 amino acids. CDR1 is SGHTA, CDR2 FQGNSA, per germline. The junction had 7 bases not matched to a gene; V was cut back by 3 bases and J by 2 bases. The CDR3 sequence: CASSFVRDSPYEQYF. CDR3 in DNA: TGTGCCAGCAGCTTTGTCCGGGACAGTCCCTACGAGCAGTACTTC.

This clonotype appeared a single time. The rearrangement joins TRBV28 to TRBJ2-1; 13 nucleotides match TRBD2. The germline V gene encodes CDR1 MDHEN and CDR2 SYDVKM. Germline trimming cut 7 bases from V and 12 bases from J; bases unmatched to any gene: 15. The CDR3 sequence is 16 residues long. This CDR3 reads CASTIRGTSGNRGQFF. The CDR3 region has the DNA TGTGCCAGCACTATCCGCGGGACTAGCGGGAATCGCGGGCAGTTCTTC.

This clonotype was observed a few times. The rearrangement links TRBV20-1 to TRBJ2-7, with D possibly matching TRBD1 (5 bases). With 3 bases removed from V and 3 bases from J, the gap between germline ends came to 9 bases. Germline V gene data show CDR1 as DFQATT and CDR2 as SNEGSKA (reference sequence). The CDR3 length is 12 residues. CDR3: CSASGRVYEQYF. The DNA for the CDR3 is TGCAGTGCTAGTGGCAGGGTCTACGAGCAGTACTTC.

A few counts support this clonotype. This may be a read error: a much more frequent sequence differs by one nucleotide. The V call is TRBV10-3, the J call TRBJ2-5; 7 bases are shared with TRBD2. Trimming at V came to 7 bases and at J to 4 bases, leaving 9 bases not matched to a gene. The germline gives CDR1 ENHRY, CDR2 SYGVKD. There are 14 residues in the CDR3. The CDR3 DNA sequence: TGTGCCATCAACGAAGCGGGATGGCGAGAGACCCAGTACTTC. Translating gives CAINEAGWRETQYF.

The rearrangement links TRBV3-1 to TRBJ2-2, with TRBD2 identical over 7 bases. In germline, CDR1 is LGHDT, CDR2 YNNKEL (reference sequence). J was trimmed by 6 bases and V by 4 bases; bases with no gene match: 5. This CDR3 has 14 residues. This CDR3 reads CASSPSGYSGELFF. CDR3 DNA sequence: TGTGCCAGCAGCCCTAGCGGTTACTCCGGGGAGCTGTTTTTT.

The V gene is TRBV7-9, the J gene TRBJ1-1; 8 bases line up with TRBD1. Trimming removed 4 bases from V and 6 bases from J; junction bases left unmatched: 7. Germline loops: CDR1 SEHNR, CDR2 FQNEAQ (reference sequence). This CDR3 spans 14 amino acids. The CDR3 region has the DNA TGTGCCAGCAGCTCCGGACAGGGAAATTCTGAAGCTTTCTTT. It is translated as CASSSGQGNSEAFF.

This chain's CDR3 is CASSRQGLAPEAFF. The CDR3, as DNA: TGTGCCAGTAGCAGACAGGGGCTAGCTCCTGAAGCTTTCTTT. This chain uses TRBV28 with TRBJ1-1; TRBD1 matches at 8 bases. Germline assignment: CDR1 MDHEN and CDR2 SYDVKM. The J segment lost 6 bases and the V segment lost 9 bases, leaving 12 bases of the junction unmatched. This CDR3 has 14 residues.

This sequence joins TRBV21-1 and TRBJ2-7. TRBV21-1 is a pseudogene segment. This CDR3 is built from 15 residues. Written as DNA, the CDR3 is TGTGCCAGCAGCAAAGTCTGGGAGAGCTGCTACGAGCAGTACTTC. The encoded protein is CASSKVWESCYEQYF.